This T cell receptor beta chain was sequenced for a study of Ad26.COV2.S vaccination and SARS-CoV-2 variants. The CDR3 is made up of 13 amino acids. The germline V gene has CDR1 SGDLS and CDR2 YYNGEE. Trimming stripped 3 bases from V and 5 bases from J, with 11 bases between. Sequencing used immunoSEQ multiplex PCR; TCRdb keeps in-frame clones, though not all of them. Among fewer than 500,000 clones, roughly nine tenths were seen once, and the ten largest hold approximately 2.5%. The treatment: 15 to 20 received Ad26.COV2.S at low or high dose, single or two shots; 5 received placebo; per-sample allocation not given. Samples were taken on day 63 after the first vaccine or placebo injection.

This TCR was recovered from a person aged 18-60 years who received the Ad26.COV2.S COVID-19 vaccine or a placebo. The sequenced sample was peripheral blood, obtained in a trial of Ad26.COV2.S vaccine versus placebo. The chain recombines TRBV9 with TRBJ1-2; D perhaps matches TRBD1 (6 bases). The chain's CDR3 is CASSASRGYGYTF. CDR3 DNA: TGTGCCAGCAGCGCATCGAGGGGGTATGGCTACACCTTC.